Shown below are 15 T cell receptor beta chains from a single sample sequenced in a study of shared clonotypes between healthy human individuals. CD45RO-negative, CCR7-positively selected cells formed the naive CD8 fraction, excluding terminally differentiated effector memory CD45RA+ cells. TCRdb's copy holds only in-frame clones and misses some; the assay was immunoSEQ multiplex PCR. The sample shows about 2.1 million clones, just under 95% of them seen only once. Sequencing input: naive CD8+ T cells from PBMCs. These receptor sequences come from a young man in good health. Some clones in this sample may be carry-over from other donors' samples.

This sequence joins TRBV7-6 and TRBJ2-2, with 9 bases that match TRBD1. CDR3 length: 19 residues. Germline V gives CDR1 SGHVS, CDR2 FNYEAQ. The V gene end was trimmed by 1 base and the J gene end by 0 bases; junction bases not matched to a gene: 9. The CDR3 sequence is CASSLGGQGYHSNTGELFF. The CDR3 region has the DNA TGTGCCAGCAGCTTAGGGGGACAGGGCTACCATTCGAACACCGGGGAGCTGTTTTTT.

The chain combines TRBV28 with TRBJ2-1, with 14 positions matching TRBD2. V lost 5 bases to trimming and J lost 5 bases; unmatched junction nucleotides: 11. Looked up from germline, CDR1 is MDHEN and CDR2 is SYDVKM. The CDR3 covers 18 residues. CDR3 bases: TGTGCCAGCAGTGCCTTAGGGACTAGCGGGAGATGGGACAATGAGCAGTTCTTC. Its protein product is CASSALGTSGRWDNEQFF. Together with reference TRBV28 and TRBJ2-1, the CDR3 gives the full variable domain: DVKVTQSSRYLVKRTGEKVFLECVQDMDHENMFWYRQDPGLGLRLIYFSYDVKMKEKGDIPEGYSVSREKKERFSLILESASTNQTSMYLCASSALGTSGRWDNEQFFGPGTRLTVL.

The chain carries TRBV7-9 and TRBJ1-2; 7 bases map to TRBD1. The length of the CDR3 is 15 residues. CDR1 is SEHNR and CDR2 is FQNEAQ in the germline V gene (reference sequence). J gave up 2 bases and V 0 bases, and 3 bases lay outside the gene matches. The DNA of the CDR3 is TGTGCCAGCAGCTTAGCAGGGACAGAAAACTATGGCTACACCTTC. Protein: CASSLAGTENYGYTF.

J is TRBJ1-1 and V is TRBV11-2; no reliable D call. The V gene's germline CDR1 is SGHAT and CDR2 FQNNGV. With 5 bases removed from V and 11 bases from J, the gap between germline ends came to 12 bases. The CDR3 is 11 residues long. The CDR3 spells CASSTWETAFF. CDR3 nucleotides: TGTGCCAGCAGCACCTGGGAGACTGCTTTCTTT.

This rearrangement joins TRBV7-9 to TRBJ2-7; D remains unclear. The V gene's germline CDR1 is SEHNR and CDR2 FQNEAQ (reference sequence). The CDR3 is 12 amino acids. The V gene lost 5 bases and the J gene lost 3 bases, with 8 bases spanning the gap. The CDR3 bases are TGTGCCAGCAGCCAGAACCTCTACGAGCAGTACTTC. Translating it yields CASSQNLYEQYF.

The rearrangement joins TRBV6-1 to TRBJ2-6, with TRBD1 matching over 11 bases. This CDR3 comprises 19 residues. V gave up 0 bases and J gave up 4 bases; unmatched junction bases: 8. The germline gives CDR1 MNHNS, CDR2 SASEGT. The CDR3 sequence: CASSEALPGQGVGANVLTF. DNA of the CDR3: TGTGCCAGCAGTGAAGCGCTTCCGGGACAGGGGGTCGGGGCCAACGTCCTGACTTTC.

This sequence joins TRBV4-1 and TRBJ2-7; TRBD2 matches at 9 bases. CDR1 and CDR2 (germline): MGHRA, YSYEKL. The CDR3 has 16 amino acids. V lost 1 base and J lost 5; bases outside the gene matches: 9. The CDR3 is CASSQAPGLAIHEQYF. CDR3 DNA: TGCGCCAGCAGCCAAGCCCCGGGACTAGCTATACACGAGCAGTACTTC.

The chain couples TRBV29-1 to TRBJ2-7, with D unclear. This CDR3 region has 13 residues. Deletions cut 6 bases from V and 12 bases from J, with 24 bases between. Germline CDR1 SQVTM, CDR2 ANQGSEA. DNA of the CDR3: TGCAGCGTACTGGGCTCGGCTCTCCACCTATGGTACTTC. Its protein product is CSVLGSALHLWYF.

CDR3 bases: TGTGCCAGCAGTCCCGCGTGGGTGGGGGAGTCGACAGATACGCAGTATTTT. Translated: CASSPAWVGESTDTQYF. The chain joins TRBV27 to TRBJ2-3; D may correspond to TRBD1 or TRBD2 (5 bases each). Per germline, CDR1 MNHEY and CDR2 SMNVEV (reference sequence). Trimming took 5 bases from V and 3 from J, leaving 21 bases between them. The CDR3 is 17 residues long.

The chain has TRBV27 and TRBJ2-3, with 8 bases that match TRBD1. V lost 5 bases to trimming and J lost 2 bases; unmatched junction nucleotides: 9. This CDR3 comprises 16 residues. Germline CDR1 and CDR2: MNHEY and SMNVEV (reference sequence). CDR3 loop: CASSKQGVILTDTQYF. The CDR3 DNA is TGTGCCAGCAGTAAACAGGGGGTTATCCTCACAGATACGCAGTATTTT.

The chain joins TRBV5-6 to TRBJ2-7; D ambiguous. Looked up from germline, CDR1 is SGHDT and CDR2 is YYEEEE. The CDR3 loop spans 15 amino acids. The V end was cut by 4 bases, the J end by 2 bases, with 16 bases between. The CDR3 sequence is CASSDDTLPTYEQYF. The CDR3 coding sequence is TGTGCCAGCAGCGACGACACCCTTCCAACCTACGAGCAGTACTTC.

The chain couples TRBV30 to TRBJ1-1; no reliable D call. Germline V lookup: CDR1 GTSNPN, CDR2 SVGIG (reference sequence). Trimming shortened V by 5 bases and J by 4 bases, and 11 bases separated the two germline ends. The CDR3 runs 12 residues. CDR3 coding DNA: TGTGCCTGGGGATCCGGCGGCACTGAAGCTTTCTTT. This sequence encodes CAWGSGGTEAFF. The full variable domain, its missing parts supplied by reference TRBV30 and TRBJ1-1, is SQTIHQWPATLVQPVGSPLSLECTVEGTSNPNLYWYRQAAGRGLQLLFYSVGIGQISSEVPQNLSASRPQDRQFILSSKKLLLSDSGFYLCAWGSGGTEAFFGQGTRLTVV.

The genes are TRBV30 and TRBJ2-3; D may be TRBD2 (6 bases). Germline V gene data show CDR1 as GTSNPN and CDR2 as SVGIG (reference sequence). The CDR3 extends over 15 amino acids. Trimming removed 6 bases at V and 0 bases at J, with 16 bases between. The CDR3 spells CACQLASDSTDTQYF. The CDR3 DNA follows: TGTGCCTGCCAATTGGCTAGCGACAGCACAGATACGCAGTATTTT.

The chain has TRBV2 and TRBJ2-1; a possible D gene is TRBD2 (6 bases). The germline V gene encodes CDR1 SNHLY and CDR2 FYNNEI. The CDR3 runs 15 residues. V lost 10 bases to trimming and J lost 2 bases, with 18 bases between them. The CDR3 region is CAIPPVAETYNEQFF. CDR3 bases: TGTGCCATTCCCCCCGTAGCGGAAACCTACAATGAGCAGTTCTTC.

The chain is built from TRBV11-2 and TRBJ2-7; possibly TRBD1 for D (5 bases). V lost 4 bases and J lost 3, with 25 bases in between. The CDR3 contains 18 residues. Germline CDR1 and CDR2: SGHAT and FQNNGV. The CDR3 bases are TGTGCCAGCAGCTCTGCCTCCCCGGACACACTACTTTACTACGAGCAGTACTTC. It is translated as CASSSASPDTLLYYEQYF.